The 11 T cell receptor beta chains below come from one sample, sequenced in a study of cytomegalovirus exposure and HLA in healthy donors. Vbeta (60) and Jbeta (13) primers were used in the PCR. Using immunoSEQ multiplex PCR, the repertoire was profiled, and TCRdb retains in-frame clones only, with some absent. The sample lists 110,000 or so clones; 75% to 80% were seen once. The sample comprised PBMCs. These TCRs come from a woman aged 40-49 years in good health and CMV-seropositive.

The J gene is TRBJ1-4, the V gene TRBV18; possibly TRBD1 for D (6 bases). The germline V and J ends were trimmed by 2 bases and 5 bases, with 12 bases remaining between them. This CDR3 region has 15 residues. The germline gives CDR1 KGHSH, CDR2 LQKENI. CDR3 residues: CASSPWGQLNEKLFF. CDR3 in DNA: TGTGCCAGCTCACCATGGGGGCAGCTGAATGAAAAACTGTTTTTT.

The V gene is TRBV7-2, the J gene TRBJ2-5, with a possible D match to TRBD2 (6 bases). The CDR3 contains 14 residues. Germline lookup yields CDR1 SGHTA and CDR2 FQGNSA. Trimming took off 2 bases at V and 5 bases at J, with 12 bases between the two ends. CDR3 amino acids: CASSLTGGVETQYF. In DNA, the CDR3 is TGTGCCAGCAGCTTAACCGGCGGGGTCGAGACCCAGTACTTC.

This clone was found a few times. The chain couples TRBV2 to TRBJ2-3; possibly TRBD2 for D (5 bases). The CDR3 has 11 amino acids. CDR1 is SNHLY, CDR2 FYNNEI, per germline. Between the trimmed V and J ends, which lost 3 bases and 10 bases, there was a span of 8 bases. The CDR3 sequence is CASSEEVSQYF. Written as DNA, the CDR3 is TGTGCCAGCAGTGAGGAGGTCTCGCAGTATTTT. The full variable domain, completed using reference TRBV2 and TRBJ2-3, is EPEVTQTPSHQVTQMGQEVILRCVPISNHLYFYWYRQILGQKVEFLVSFYNNEISEKSEIFDDQFSVERPDGSNFTLKIRSTKLEDSAMYFCASSEEVSQYFGPGTRLTVL.

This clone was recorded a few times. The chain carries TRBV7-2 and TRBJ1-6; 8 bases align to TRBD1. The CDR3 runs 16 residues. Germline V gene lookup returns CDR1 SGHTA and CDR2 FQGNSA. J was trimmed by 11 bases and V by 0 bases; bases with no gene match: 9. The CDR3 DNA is TGTGCCAGCAGCTTAGCGTCAGGGGGCAATGTCACACCCCTCCACTTT. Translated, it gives CASSLASGGNVTPLHF.

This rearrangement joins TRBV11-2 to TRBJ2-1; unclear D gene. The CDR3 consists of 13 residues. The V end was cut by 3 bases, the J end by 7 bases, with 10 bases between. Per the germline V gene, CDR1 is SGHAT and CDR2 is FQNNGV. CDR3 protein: CASSLVFLNEQFF. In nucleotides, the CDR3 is TGTGCCAGCAGCTTGGTCTTCCTAAATGAGCAGTTCTTC.

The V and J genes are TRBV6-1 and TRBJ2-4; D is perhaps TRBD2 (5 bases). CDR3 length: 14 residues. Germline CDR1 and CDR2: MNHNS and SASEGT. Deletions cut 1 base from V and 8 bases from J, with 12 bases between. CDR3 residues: CASSEGGRGYIQYF. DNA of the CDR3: TGTGCCAGCAGTGAAGGAGGGCGAGGGTACATTCAGTACTTC.

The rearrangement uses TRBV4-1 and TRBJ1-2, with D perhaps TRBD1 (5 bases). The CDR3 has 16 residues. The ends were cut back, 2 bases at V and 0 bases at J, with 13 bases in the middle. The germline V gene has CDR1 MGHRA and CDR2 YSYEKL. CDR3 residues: CASSQTGTAANYGYTF. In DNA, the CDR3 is TGCGCCAGCAGCCAAACCGGGACTGCAGCTAACTATGGCTACACCTTC.

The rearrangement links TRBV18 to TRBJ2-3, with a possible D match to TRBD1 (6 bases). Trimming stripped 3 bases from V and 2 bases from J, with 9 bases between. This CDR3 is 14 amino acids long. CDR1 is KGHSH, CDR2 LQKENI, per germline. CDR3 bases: TGTGCCAGCTCACCGGACAGCAACACAGATACGCAGTATTTT. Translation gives CASSPDSNTDTQYF.

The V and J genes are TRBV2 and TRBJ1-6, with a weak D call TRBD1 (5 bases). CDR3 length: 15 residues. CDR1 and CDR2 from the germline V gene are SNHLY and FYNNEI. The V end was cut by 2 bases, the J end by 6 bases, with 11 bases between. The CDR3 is CASSEWGGSNSPLHF. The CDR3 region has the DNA TGTGCCAGCAGTGAATGGGGGGGTAGTAATTCACCCCTCCACTTT.

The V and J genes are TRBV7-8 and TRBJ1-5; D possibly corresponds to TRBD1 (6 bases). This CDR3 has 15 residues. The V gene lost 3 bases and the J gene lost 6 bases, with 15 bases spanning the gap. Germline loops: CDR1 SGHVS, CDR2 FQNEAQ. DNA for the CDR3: TGTGCCAGCAGCTTTCTTCAGGGGCCCTCTCAGCCCCAGCATTTT. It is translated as CASSFLQGPSQPQHF.

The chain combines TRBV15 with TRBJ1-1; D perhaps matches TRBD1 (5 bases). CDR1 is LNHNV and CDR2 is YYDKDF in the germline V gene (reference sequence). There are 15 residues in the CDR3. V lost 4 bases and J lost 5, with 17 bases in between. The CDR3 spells CATSTSKTVLTEAFF. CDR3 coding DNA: TGTGCCACCAGCACTTCAAAGACAGTCCTAACTGAAGCTTTCTTT.